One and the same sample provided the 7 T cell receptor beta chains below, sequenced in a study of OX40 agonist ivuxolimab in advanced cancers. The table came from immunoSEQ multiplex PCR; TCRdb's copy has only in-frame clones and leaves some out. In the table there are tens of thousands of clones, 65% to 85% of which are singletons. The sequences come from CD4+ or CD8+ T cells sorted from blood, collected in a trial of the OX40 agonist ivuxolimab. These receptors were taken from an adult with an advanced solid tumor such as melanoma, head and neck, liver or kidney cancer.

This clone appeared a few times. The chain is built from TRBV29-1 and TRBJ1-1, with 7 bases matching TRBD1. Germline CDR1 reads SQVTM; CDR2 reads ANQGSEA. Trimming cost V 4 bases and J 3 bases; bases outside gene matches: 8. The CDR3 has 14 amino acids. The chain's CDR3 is CSVVRTGGDTEAFF. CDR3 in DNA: TGCAGCGTTGTTAGGACAGGTGGGGACACTGAAGCTTTCTTT.

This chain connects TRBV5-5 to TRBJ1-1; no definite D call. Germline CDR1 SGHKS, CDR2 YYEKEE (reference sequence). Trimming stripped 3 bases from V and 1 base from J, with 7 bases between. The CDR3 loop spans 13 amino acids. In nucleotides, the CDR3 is TGTGCCAGCAGCTGGTTGGCGAACACTGAAGCTTTCTTT. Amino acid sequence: CASSWLANTEAFF. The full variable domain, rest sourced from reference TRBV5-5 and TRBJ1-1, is DAGVTQSPTHLIKTRGQQVTLRCSPISGHKSVSWYQQVLGQGPQFIFQYYEKEERGRGNFPDRFSARQFPNYSSELNVNALLLGDSALYLCASSWLANTEAFFGQGTRLTVV.

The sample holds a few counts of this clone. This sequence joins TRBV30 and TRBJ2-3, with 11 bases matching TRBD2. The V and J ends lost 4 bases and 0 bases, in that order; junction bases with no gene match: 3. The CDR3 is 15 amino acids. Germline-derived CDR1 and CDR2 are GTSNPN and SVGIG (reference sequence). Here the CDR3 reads CAWTSGGSSTDTQYF. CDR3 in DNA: TGTGCCTGGACTAGCGGGGGGTCTAGCACAGATACGCAGTATTTT.

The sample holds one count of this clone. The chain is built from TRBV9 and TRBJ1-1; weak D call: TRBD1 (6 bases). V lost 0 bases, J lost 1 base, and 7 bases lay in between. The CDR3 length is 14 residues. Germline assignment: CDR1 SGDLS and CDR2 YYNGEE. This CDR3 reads CASSVEGQNTEAFF. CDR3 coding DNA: TGTGCCAGCAGCGTAGAGGGACAGAACACTGAAGCTTTCTTT.

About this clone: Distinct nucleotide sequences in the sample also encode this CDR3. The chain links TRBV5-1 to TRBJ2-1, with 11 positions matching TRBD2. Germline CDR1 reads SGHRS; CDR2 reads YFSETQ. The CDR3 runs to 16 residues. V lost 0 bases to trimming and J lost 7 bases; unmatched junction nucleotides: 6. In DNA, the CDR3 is TGCGCCAGCAGCTTGGAGCTAGCGGGAGGTAGAAATGAGCAGTTCTTC. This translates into CASSLELAGGRNEQFF.

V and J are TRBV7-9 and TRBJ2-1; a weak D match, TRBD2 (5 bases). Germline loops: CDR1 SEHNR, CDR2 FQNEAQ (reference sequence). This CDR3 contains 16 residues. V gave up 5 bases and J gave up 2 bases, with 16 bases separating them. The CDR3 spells CASSQMSGSPYNEQFF. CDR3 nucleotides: TGTGCCAGCAGCCAAATGTCGGGATCGCCCTACAATGAGCAGTTCTTC.

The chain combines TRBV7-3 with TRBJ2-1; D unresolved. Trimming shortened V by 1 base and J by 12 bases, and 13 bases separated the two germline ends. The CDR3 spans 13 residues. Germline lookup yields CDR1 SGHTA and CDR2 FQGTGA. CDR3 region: CASSLISGDSQFF. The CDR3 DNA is TGTGCCAGCAGCTTAATATCCGGAGACTCGCAGTTCTTC. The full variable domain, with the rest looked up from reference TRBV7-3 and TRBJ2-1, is GAGVSQTPSNKVTEKGKYVELRCDPISGHTALYWYRQSLGQGPEFLIYFQGTGAADDSGLPNDRFFAVRPEGSVSTLKIQRTERGDSAVYLCASSLISGDSQFFGPGTRLTVL.